This entry lists 7 T cell receptor beta chains sequenced from one sample in a study of CD8 T cells in Susac syndrome. The authors reverse transcribed roughly 0.5 to 1 ug RNA with random hexamers. TCRdb used MiXCR to reprocess the immunoSEQ multiplex PCR reads, holding one entry per CDR3 protein. The sample lists roughly 220,000 distinct CDR3 sequences, 94% occurring once. The sample consisted of CD4+ T cells from PBMCs. The receptors derive from a human donor with Susac syndrome.

This chain uses TRBV9 with TRBJ2-5, with D perhaps matching TRBD2 (5 bases). Germline V gene lookup returns CDR1 SGDLS and CDR2 YYNGEE. The CDR3 runs 14 residues. V was pared by 0 bases and J by 4 bases, with 10 bases between. CDR3 sequence: CASSVGGHTETQYF. The CDR3 DNA reads TGTGCCAGCAGCGTAGGAGGGCATACAGAGACCCAGTACTTC.

The chain couples TRBV5-6 to TRBJ1-5; 7 nucleotides line up with TRBD1. CDR3 size: 14 residues. J lost 6 bases, V lost 3 bases, and 6 bases had no gene match. CDR1 SGHDT and CDR2 YYEEEE come from the germline V gene. The CDR3 is CASSSYRGRQPQHF. Here the CDR3 DNA reads TGTGCCAGCAGCTCATACAGGGGCCGTCAGCCCCAGCATTTT.

The chain recombines TRBV3-1 with TRBJ2-7; no reliable D call. The CDR3 loop spans 13 amino acids. CDR1 is LGHDT and CDR2 is YNNKEL in the germline V gene (reference sequence). V shed 4 bases and J shed 3 bases, with 10 bases lying between them. The CDR3 DNA reads as TGTGCCAGCAGCCCCCTGAAGGGCTACGAGCAGTACTTC. Translation: CASSPLKGYEQYF.

This chain links TRBV30 with TRBJ1-1, with unresolved D. The CDR3 is made up of 13 amino acids. Trimming removed 3 bases from V and 3 bases from J, with 11 bases in between. Germline CDR1 is GTSNPN and CDR2 is SVGIG (reference sequence). Here the CDR3 reads CAWSGTRYTEAFF. The DNA of the CDR3 is TGTGCCTGGAGCGGAACCCGGTACACTGAAGCTTTCTTT.

This clonotype was picked up a small number of times. The rearrangement uses TRBV27 and TRBJ1-2, with D possibly being TRBD1 (5 bases). This CDR3 contains 13 residues. Germline CDR1 is MNHEY and CDR2 is SMNVEV (reference sequence). The V end was cut by 5 bases, the J end by 2 bases, with 9 bases between. CDR3 region: CASSPEGNYGYTF. In DNA form, the CDR3 reads TGTGCCAGCAGTCCCGAGGGGAACTATGGCTACACCTTC.

The CDR3 spells CASSGQVYEQYF. Here the CDR3 DNA reads TGTGCCAGCAGTGGACAGGTCTACGAGCAGTACTTC. The chain combines TRBV12-3 or TRBV12-4 with TRBJ2-7, with 7 positions matching TRBD1. With V trimmed by 5 bases and J by 3 bases, 1 base remained unmatched. The CDR3 loop spans 12 amino acids.

The chain employs TRBV12-3 or TRBV12-4 and TRBJ2-2; possible D gene TRBD1, 7 bases. This CDR3 has 16 residues. V was shortened by 1 base and J by 4 bases, with 13 bases between the two germline ends. The chain's CDR3 is CASSLVQGGGTGELFF. CDR3 nucleotides: TGTGCCAGCAGTTTAGTCCAGGGGGGCGGCACCGGGGAGCTGTTTTTT.